The 20 T cell receptor beta chains presented below share a single source sample, sequenced in a study of blood T cell repertoires in COVID-19. TCRdb's table, derived via immunoSEQ multiplex PCR, lists solely in-frame clones and lacks some. The sample has approximately 300,000 clones; around 90% are singletons. Sequencing was carried out using PBMCs or T cells enriched from blood (not recorded which). The source is a woman aged 30 to 39 who had recovered from COVID-19.

With regard to this clone: The same CDR3 arises from other DNA sequences in this sample as well. V is TRBV18 and J is TRBJ1-3; weak D call: TRBD1 (5 bases). Germline assignment: CDR1 KGHSH and CDR2 LQKENI. CDR3 size: 14 residues. Trimming left V 2 bases short and J 1 base short, with 6 bases between. The CDR3 protein is CASSPSGSGNTIYF. In DNA form, the CDR3 reads TGTGCCAGCTCACCATCAGGGTCTGGAAACACCATATATTTT.

This clone was picked up one time. The V gene is TRBV5-6, the J gene TRBJ1-1, with 12 bases fitting TRBD1. This CDR3 has 15 amino acids. CDR1 SGHDT and CDR2 YYEEEE come from the germline V gene. Trimming at V came to 9 bases and at J to 1 base, leaving 7 bases not matched to a gene. The CDR3 reads CATTGDRGRNTEAFF. The CDR3 region has the DNA TGTGCCACCACCGGGGACAGGGGGCGGAACACTGAAGCTTTCTTT. Combining the CDR3 with reference TRBV5-6 and TRBJ1-1 gives the whole variable domain DAGVTQSPTHLIKTRGQQVTLRCSPKSGHDTVSWYQQALGQGPQFIFQYYEEEERQRGNFPDRFSGHQFPNYSSELNVNALLLGDSALYLCATTGDRGRNTEAFFGQGTRLTVV.

The J gene is TRBJ1-5, the V gene TRBV2, with D hard to call. V was clipped by 8 bases and J by 1 base, with 18 bases between them. The CDR3 runs 16 residues. Germline V gene sequence: CDR1 SNHLY, CDR2 FYNNEI. The CDR3 bases are TGTGCCAGCGCTAGGGAGGTAGGATTAAGCAATCAGCCCCAGCATTTT. Translation: CASAREVGLSNQPQHF.

The V call is TRBV10-3, the J call TRBJ1-2, with 8 bases identical to TRBD1. Unmatched junction bases numbered 4, after V lost 3 bases and J lost 4 bases. Germline values: CDR1 ENHRY, CDR2 SYGVKD. This CDR3 comprises 14 residues. CDR3 sequence: CAISDPDRVYGYTF. In DNA form, the CDR3 reads TGTGCCATCAGTGATCCGGACAGGGTCTATGGCTACACCTTC.

The chain employs TRBV29-1 and TRBJ1-1; TRBD1 is a possible D gene (5 bases). V lost 0 bases and J 6 bases, leaving 14 bases between the germline ends. Germline values: CDR1 SQVTM, CDR2 ANQGSEA. This CDR3 spans 14 amino acids. The CDR3 DNA is TGCAGCGTTGAAGAGAGTCCAGGGTGGGCTGAAGCTTTCTTT. Amino acids: CSVEESPGWAEAFF.

The rearrangement uses TRBV4-2 and TRBJ2-3; D call uncertain. CDR1 is LGHNA, CDR2 YNFKEQ, per germline. The ends were cut back, 0 bases at V and 0 bases at J, with 13 bases in the middle. The CDR3 length is 17 residues. CDR3 sequence (DNA): TGTGCCAGCAGCCAAGATCGTGGGCCGCATAGCACAGATACGCAGTATTTT. Translation: CASSQDRGPHSTDTQYF.

In its sample, this clone was seen once. This chain joins TRBV29-1 and TRBJ1-1; no definite D call. From germline, CDR1 is SQVTM and CDR2 ANQGSEA. V was shortened by 4 bases and J by 3 bases, with 12 bases between the two germline ends. This CDR3 comprises 13 residues. The CDR3 spells CSVVGNGYTEAFF. CDR3 nucleotides: TGCAGCGTTGTCGGGAATGGGTACACTGAAGCTTTCTTT.

The CDR3 sequence is CASSLLGTAGNTIYF. CDR3 DNA sequence: TGCGCCAGCAGCCTACTAGGGACAGCCGGAAACACCATATATTTT. The chain uses TRBV4-1 and TRBJ1-3; 7 nucleotides align to TRBD1. Germline V gives CDR1 MGHRA, CDR2 YSYEKL. The CDR3 loop spans 15 amino acids. V shed 4 bases, J shed 4 bases, and the junction held 7 bases outside the gene matches.

This chain connects TRBV19 to TRBJ2-2; 7 positions match TRBD1. Germline V CDR1 and CDR2: LNHDA, SQIVND (reference sequence). V trimming: 4 bases; J trimming: 0 bases; junction bases outside the gene matches: 2. This CDR3 region has 15 residues. The CDR3 DNA is TGTGCCAGTAGTAAGGGACAGACGAACACCGGGGAGCTGTTTTTT. Its protein is CASSKGQTNTGELFF.

The chain is built from TRBV11-2 and TRBJ1-2; unclear D gene. Trimming pared 6 bases from V and 2 bases from J, leaving 16 bases between. The CDR3 covers 15 residues. Germline V lookup: CDR1 SGHAT, CDR2 FQNNGV. The CDR3 here is CASRSQSPWNYGYTF. CDR3 in DNA: TGTGCCAGCAGATCCCAGTCCCCCTGGAACTATGGCTACACCTTC.

This clone was counted a single time. The V gene is TRBV7-2, the J gene TRBJ2-1; the match to TRBD2 covers 7 bases. CDR1 is SGHTA and CDR2 is FQGNSA in the germline V gene. J was trimmed by 5 bases and V by 1 base; bases with no gene match: 5. This CDR3 has 15 residues. CDR3 bases: TGTGCCAGCAGCTTAGACGGGCGGGGGAACAATGAGCAGTTCTTC. Translating gives CASSLDGRGNNEQFF. The full variable domain, with the rest looked up from reference TRBV7-2 and TRBJ2-1, is GAGVSQSPSNKVTEKGKDVELRCDPISGHTALYWYRQSLGQGLEFLIYFQGNSAPDKSGLPSDRFSAERTGGSVSTLTIQRTQQEDSAVYLCASSLDGRGNNEQFFGPGTRLTVL.

Regarding this clone: Additional DNA sequences in this sample encode the identical CDR3. The V call is TRBV7-3, the J call TRBJ1-1, with TRBD1 as a possible D gene (5 bases). Germline values: CDR1 SGHTA, CDR2 FQGTGA. Trimming removed 1 base from V and 1 base from J, with 10 bases in between. The CDR3 is 15 amino acids. The CDR3 DNA reads TGTGCCAGCAGCTTAAAAGGGCAGGGGAACACTGAAGCTTTCTTT. It encodes CASSLKGQGNTEAFF.

This chain joins TRBV19 and TRBJ1-2; D possibly corresponds to TRBD1 (6 bases). The V end lost 5 bases, the J end lost 0 bases, and 13 bases lay between the germline ends. CDR3 length equals 15 residues. Germline CDR1 and CDR2: LNHDA and SQIVND (reference sequence). The CDR3 coding sequence is TGTGCCAGTAGTCCGCGGACAGAAACTAACTATGGCTACACCTTC. Translating it yields CASSPRTETNYGYTF.

V gene TRBV18 combines with J gene TRBJ1-5; 11 bases align to TRBD1. This CDR3 is built from 15 residues. CDR1 and CDR2 (germline): KGHSH, LQKENI. Trimming removed 2 bases from V and 7 bases from J; junction bases left unmatched: 4. The DNA for the CDR3 is TGTGCCAGCTCACCAGGACAGGGGGCAGGACAGCCCCAGCATTTT. As protein: CASSPGQGAGQPQHF.

V usage is TRBV12-3 or TRBV12-4 and J usage is TRBJ1-2; no clear D gene. CDR3 length: 13 amino acids. Trimming shortened V by 3 bases and J by 2 bases, and 7 bases separated the two germline ends. The CDR3 region is CASSLGSNYGYTF. In DNA form, the CDR3 reads TGTGCCAGCAGTTTGGGCAGCAACTATGGCTACACCTTC.

This chain joins TRBV6-6 and TRBJ2-1; 10 bases map to TRBD1. Germline lookup yields CDR1 MNHNY and CDR2 SVGAGI (reference sequence). The CDR3 totals 17 residues. V was pared by 5 bases and J by 4 bases, with 11 bases of the junction left unmatched. The CDR3 reads CASSPRDRGYQYNEQFF. As DNA, the CDR3 is TGTGCCAGCAGTCCCCGGGACAGGGGATATCAATACAATGAGCAGTTCTTC.

The chain combines TRBV9 with TRBJ2-2; 9 bases match TRBD1. V dropped 0 bases and J dropped 4; count of bases not matched to a gene: 4. Looked up from germline, CDR1 is SGDLS and CDR2 is YYNGEE. This CDR3 has 16 amino acids. The CDR3 DNA sequence: TGTGCCAGCAGCGTAGGTTGGACAGGGGTCACCGGGGAGCTGTTTTTT. Protein product: CASSVGWTGVTGELFF.

J is TRBJ1-5 and V is TRBV5-4; D is unclear. The CDR3 spans 15 residues. Germline V lookup: CDR1 SGHNT, CDR2 YYREEE (reference sequence). V was trimmed by 4 bases and J by 1 base, leaving 12 bases between them. In DNA form, the CDR3 reads TGTGCCAGCAGCACCCTCCCAGGAAGCAATCAGCCCCAGCATTTT. Amino acids: CASSTLPGSNQPQHF.

This chain uses TRBV6-5 with TRBJ2-1, with 11 bases lining up with TRBD2. The CDR3 totals 15 residues. V shed 4 bases and J 6 bases; nucleotides not matched to a gene: 5. Germline V gives CDR1 MNHEY, CDR2 SVGAGI. In DNA form, the CDR3 reads TGTGCCAGCAGTTGGGGACTAGCGGCTGGCAATGAGCAGTTCTTC. Its protein is CASSWGLAAGNEQFF.

The chain links TRBV9 to TRBJ2-2; TRBD2 matches 13 bases. This CDR3 has 16 residues. Germline V gene sequence: CDR1 SGDLS, CDR2 YYNGEE. J gave up 3 bases and V 2 bases, and 1 base lay outside the gene matches. The CDR3 sequence: CASSVTSGGDTGELFF. DNA of the CDR3: TGTGCCAGCAGCGTCACTAGCGGGGGGGACACCGGGGAGCTGTTTTTT. Full variable domain (rest looked up from reference TRBV9 and TRBJ2-2): DSGVTQTPKHLITATGQRVTLRCSPRSGDLSVYWYQQSLDQGLQFLIQYYNGEERAKGNILERFSAQQFPDLHSELNLSSLELGDSALYFCASSVTSGGDTGELFFGEGSRLTVL.